This T cell receptor (beta chain) was retrieved from a study of T cell responses to AZD1222 COVID-19 vaccine. For this clone: Its antigen remains unidentified.

The germline gives CDR1 MNHEY, CDR2 SVGAGI. This CDR3 has 15 amino acids. Trimming stripped 0 bases from V and 2 bases from J, with 11 bases between. Produced via immunoSEQ multiplex PCR; TCRdb's table is partial and in-frame only. The sample records 90,000 or so clones, about 91% being singletons. Regarding the study as a whole: The breadth and depth of Spike-specific TCRs increased once two AZD1222 doses had been given. The donor group comprised mostly white British people and more females; the analysis possibly underestimated clonal diversity. Only a handful of AZD1222 recipients tested seropositive at baseline.

The TCR was taken from an adult who received the AZD1222 COVID-19 vaccine. The chain uses TRBV6-5 and TRBJ2-7; weak D call: TRBD1 (5 bases). The source material was peripheral blood, sampled 28 days after the second AZD1222 dose. CDR3 nucleotides: TGTGCCAGCAGTTACTCGACTCCAGGGCCCTACGAGCAGTACTTC. It yields the protein CASSYSTPGPYEQYF.